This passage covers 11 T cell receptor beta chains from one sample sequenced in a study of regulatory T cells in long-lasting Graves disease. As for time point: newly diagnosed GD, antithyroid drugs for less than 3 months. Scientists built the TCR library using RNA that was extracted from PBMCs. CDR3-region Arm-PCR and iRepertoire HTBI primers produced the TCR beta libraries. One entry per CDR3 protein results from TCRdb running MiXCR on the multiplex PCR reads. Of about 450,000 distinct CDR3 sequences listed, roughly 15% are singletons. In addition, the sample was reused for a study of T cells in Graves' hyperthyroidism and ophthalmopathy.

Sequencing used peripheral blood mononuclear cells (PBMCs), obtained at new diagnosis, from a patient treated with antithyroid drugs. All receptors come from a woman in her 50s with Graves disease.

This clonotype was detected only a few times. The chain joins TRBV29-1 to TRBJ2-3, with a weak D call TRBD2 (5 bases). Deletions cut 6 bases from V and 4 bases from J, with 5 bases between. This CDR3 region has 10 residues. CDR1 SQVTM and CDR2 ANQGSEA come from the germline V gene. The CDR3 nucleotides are TGCAGCGTCGGGGCAGATACGCAGTATTTT. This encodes CSVGADTQYF.

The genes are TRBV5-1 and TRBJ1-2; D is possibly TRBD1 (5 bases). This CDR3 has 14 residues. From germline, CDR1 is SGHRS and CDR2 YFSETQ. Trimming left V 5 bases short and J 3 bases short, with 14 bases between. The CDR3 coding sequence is TGCGCCAGCAGGGGGACGACCGCGTACTATGGCTACACCTTC. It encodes CASRGTTAYYGYTF.

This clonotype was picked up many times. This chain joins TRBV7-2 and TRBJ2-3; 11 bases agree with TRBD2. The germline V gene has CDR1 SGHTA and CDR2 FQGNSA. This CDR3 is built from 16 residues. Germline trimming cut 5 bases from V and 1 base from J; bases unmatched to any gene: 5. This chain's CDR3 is CASSKTSGRGTDTQYF. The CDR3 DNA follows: TGTGCCAGCAGCAAAACTAGCGGGAGAGGCACAGATACGCAGTATTTT. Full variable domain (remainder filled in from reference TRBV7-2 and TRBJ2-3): GAGVSQSPSNKVTEKGKDVELRCDPISGHTALYWYRQSLGQGLEFLIYFQGNSAPDKSGLPSDRFSAERTGGSVSTLTIQRTQQEDSAVYLCASSKTSGRGTDTQYFGPGTRLTVL.

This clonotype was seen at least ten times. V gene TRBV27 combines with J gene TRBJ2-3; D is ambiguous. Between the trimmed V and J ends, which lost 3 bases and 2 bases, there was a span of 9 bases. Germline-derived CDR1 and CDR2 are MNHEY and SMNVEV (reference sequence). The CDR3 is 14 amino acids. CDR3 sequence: CASSFLSPTDTQYF. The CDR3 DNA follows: TGTGCCAGCAGTTTCCTCTCTCCCACAGATACGCAGTATTTT.

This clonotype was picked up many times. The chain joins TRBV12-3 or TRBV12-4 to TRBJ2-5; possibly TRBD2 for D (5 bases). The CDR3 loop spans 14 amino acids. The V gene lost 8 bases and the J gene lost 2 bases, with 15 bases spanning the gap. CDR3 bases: TGTGCCAGCCAGCTACAAAGCGGACAAGAGACCCAGTACTTC. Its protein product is CASQLQSGQETQYF.

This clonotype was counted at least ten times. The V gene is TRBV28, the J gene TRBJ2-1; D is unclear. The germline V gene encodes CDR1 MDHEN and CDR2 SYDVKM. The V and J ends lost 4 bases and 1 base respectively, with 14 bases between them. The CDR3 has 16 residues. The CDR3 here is CASSSPGGKSYNEQFF. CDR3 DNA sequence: TGTGCCAGCAGTTCCCCCGGTGGGAAGTCCTACAATGAGCAGTTCTTC. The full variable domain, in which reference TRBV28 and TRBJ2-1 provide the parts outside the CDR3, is DVKVTQSSRYLVKRTGEKVFLECVQDMDHENMFWYRQDPGLGLRLIYFSYDVKMKEKGDIPEGYSVSREKKERFSLILESASTNQTSMYLCASSSPGGKSYNEQFFGPGTRLTVL.

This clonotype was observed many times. CDR3 sequence reads: CASSQGKRSGRSNEQFF. The CDR3 nucleotides are TGTGCCAGCAGCCAAGGGAAGCGTAGCGGGAGGTCAAATGAGCAGTTCTTC. The rearrangement links TRBV3-1 to TRBJ2-1, with 10 bases aligning to TRBD2. The CDR3 has 17 residues. The germline V gene encodes CDR1 LGHDT and CDR2 YNNKEL (reference sequence). The junction had 10 bases not matched to a gene; V was cut back by 1 base and J by 7 bases.

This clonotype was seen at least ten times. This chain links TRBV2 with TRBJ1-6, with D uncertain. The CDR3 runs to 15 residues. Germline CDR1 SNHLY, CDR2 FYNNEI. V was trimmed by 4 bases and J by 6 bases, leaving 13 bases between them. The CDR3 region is CASSGPGTFNSPLHF. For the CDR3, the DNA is TGTGCCAGCAGTGGACCGGGAACCTTTAATTCACCCCTCCACTTT.

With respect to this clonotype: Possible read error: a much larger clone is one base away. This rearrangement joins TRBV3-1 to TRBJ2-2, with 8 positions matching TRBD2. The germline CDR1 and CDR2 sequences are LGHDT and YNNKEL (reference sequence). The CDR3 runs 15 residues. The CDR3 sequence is CASSPGTRSTGELSF. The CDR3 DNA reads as TGTGCCAGCAGCCCTGGGACTAGAAGCACCGGGGAGCTGTCTTTT.

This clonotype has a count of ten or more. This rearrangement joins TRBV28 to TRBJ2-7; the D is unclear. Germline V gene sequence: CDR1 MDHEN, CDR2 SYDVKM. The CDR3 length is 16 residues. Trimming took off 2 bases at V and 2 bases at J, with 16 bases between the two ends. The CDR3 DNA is TGTGCCAGCAGTTTAAGTAAAGGACCGGGCCCCTACGAGCAGTACTTC. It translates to CASSLSKGPGPYEQYF.

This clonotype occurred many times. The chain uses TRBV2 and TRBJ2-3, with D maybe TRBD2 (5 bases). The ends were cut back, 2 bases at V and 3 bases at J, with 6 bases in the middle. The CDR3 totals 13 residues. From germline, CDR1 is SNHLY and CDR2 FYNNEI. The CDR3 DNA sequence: TGTGCCAGCAGTGAATGGGAGACAGATACGCAGTATTTT. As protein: CASSEWETDTQYF.